The source of this T cell receptor (beta chain) is a study of cytomegalovirus exposure and HLA in healthy donors. The CDR3 length is 14 residues. Germline V gives CDR1 ENHRY, CDR2 SYGVKD. V was clipped by 3 bases and J by 5 bases, with 10 bases between them. Profiling relied on immunoSEQ multiplex PCR, and the TCRdb table lists in-frame clones only, not all of them. The sample includes roughly 330,000 clones, about 85% of them seen just once. The V gene is TRBV10-3, the J gene TRBJ2-2, with D maybe TRBD2 (6 bases). Sequenced sample: PBMCs. This clonotype originated in a woman in her twenties or thirties in good health and CMV-seropositive. The CDR3 reads CAISDGSVTGELFF. For the CDR3, the DNA is TGTGCCATCAGTGACGGGAGTGTGACCGGGGAGCTGTTTTTT.